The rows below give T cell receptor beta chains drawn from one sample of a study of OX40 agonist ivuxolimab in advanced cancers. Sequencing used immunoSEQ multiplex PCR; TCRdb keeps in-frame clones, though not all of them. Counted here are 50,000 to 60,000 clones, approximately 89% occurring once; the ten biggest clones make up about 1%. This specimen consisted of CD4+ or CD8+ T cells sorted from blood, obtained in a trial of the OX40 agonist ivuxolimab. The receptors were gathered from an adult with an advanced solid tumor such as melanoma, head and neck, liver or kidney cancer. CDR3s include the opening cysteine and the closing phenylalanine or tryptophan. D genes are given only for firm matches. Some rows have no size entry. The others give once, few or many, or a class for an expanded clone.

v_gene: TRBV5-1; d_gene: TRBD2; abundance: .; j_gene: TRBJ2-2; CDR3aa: CASSLRTSGNTGELFF; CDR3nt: TGCGCCAGCAGCTTGAGAACTAGCGGGAACACCGGGGAGCTGTTTTTT
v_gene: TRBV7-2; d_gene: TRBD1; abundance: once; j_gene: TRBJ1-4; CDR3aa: CASTTGTANEKLFF; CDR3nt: TGTGCCAGCACCACCGGGACAGCTAATGAAAAACTGTTTTTT
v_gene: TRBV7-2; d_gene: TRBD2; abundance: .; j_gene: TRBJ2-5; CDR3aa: CASSTGLAGERETQYF; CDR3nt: TGTGCCAGCAGCACGGGACTAGCGGGAGAACGAGAGACCCAGTACTTC
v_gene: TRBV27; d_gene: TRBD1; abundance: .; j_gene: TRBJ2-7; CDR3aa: CASSIPGQGQYF; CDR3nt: TGTGCCAGCTCAATCCCGGGACAGGGACAGTACTTC
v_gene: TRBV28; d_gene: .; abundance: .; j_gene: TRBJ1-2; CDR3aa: CASWRGGAGYYGYTF; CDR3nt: TGTGCCAGCTGGAGGGGAGGAGCCGGTTATTATGGCTACACCTTC
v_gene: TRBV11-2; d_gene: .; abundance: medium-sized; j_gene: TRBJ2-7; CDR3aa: CASSLSPYEQYF; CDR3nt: TGTGCCAGCAGCCTTAGCCCGTACGAGCAGTACTTC
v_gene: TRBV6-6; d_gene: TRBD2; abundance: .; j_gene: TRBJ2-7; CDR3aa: CASSSSSGSGQYF; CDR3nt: TGTGCCAGCAGTTCCTCTAGCGGGAGTGGGCAGTACTTC
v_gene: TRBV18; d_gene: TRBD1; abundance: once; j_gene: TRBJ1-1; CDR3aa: CASSRQGGANTEAFF; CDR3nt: TGTGCCAGCTCACGACAAGGGGGCGCGAACACTGAAGCTTTCTTT
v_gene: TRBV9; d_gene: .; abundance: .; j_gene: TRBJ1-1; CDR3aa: CASSVDVEGTEAFF; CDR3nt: TGTGCCAGCAGCGTAGACGTGGAGGGCACTGAAGCTTTCTTT
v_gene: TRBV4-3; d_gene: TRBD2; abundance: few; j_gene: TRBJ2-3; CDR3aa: CASSQEVTGGSDTQYF; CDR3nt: TGCGCCAGCAGCCAAGAGGTGACGGGAGGGTCAGATACGCAGTATTTT
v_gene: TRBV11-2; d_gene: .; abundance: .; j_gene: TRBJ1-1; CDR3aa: CASSLQQGNTEAFF; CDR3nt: TGTGCCAGCAGCTTGCAACAGGGTAACACTGAAGCTTTCTTT
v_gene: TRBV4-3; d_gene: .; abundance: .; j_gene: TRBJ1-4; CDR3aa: CASSPRGQVNEKLFF; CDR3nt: TGCGCCAGCAGCCCGCGGGGGCAGGTTAATGAAAAACTGTTTTTT
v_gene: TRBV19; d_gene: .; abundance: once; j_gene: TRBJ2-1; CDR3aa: CASSTPLGSRYNEQFF; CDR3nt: TGTGCCAGTAGCACGCCCTTAGGGTCTAGGTACAATGAGCAGTTCTTC
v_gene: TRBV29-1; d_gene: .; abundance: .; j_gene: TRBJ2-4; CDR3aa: CSAFGGQKNIQYF; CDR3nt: TGCAGCGCCTTCGGGGGGCAAAAAAACATTCAGTACTTC
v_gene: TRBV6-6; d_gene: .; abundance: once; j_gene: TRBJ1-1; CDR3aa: CASSGGGINTEAFF; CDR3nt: TGTGCCAGCAGTGGCGGGGGGATAAACACTGAAGCTTTCTTT
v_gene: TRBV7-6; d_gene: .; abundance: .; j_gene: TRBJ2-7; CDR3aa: CASSLNSDSYEQYF; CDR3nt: TGTGCCAGCAGCTTGAACTCCGATTCCTACGAGCAGTACTTC
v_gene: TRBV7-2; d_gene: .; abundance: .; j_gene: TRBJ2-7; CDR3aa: CASSLEGGSSYEQYF; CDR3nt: TGTGCCAGCAGCCTAGAGGGGGGGTCCTCCTACGAGCAGTACTTC
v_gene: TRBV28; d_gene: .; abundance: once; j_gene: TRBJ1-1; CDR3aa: CASSRGGANTEAFF; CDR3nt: TGTGCCAGCAGCCGGGGGGGCGCGAACACTGAAGCTTTCTTT
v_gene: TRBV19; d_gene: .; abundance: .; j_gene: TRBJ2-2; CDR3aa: CASRSVRGLLNTGELFF; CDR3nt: TGTGCCAGTAGATCGGTGAGAGGTCTATTGAACACCGGGGAGCTGTTTTTT
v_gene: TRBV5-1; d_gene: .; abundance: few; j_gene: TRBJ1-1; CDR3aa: CASSLGRTEAFF; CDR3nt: TGCGCCAGCAGCTTGGGGCGCACTGAAGCTTTCTTT
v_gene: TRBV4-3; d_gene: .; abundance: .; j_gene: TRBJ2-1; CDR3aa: CASSQDLGDEQFF; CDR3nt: TGCGCCAGCAGCCAAGATCTGGGGGATGAGCAGTTCTTC
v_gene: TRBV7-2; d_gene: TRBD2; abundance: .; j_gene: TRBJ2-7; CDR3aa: CASRVIAGSYEQYF; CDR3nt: TGTGCCAGCAGGGTAATAGCGGGTAGCTACGAGCAGTACTTC
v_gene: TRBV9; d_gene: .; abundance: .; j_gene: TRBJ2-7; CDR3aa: CASSVAGTNQFYEQYF; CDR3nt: TGTGCCAGCAGCGTAGCTGGAACTAACCAGTTCTACGAGCAGTACTTC
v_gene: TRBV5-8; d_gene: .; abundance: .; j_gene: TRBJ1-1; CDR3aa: CASSTGTGNTEAFF; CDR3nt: TGTGCCAGCAGCACCGGGACGGGGAACACTGAAGCTTTCTTT
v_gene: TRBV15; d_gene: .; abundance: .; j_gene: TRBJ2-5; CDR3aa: CATSRDGAQGETQYF; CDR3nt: TGTGCCACCAGCAGAGATGGCGCCCAAGGGGAGACCCAGTACTTC
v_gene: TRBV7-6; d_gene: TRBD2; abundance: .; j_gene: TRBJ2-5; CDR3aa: CASSLGRARETQYF; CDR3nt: TGTGCCAGCAGCTTGGGGAGGGCGAGGGAGACCCAGTACTTC
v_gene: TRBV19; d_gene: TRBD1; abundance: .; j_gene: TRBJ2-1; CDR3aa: CASSLRRGSNEQFF; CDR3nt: TGTGCCAGTAGCCTCCGCAGGGGGTCCAATGAGCAGTTCTTC
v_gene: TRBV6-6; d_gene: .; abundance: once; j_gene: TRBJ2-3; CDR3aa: CASSPRRGVSTDTQYF; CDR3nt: TGTGCCAGCAGCCCTAGGAGGGGGGTCAGCACAGATACGCAGTATTTT